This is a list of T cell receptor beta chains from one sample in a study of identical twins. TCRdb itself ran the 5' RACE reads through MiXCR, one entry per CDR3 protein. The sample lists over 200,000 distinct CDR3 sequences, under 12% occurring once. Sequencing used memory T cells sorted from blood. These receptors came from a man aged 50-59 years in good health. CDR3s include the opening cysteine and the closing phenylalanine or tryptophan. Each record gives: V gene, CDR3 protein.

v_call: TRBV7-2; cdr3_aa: CASSLRGEVNSYEQYF
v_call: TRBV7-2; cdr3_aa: CASSPFSGTSRGEHFF
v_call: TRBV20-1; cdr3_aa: CSARDPLGQGAQPQHF
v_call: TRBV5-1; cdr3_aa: CASSLLSSTYGYTF
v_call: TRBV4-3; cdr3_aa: CASSRAGVTNEKLFF
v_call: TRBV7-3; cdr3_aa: CASSFDRAKQETQYF
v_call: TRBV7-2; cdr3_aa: CASSLGPVGNTEAFF
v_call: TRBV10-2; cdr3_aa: CASSDPGRTEAFF
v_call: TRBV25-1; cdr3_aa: CASSERTLAQKQGYTF
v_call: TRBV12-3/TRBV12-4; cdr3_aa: CASSIGRGEAEQYF
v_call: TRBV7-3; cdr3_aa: CASSGGSADTQYF
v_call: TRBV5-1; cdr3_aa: CASSSRQESGELFF
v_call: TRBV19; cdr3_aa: CASSIGKGPQETQYF
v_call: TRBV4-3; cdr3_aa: CASSQDRGDRSNSPLHF
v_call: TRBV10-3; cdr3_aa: CAIRGSSGRRDEQFF
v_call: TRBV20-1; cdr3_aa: CSARSTGAYNSPLHF